The clone carrying this TCR beta chain was detected ten times or more. This entry comes from a study of T cells after yellow fever vaccination. In TCRdb, the 5' RACE reads were re-called with MiXCR into one record per CDR3 protein. The sample consists of about 220,000 distinct CDR3 sequences, approximately 3.2% of them appearing once. Germline V gene lookup returns CDR1 SGHTA and CDR2 FQGNSA. Trimming cost V 4 bases and J 0 bases, with 23 bases left between them. The length of the CDR3 is 19 residues. The source is a young man who received the YFV17D yellow fever vaccine. This sequence joins TRBV7-2 and TRBJ2-3; D is unresolved. Here the sequenced sample was CD4+ T cells sorted from PBMCs, taken 10 days after the yellow fever booster vaccination. The CDR3 nucleotides are TGTGCCAGCAGCTCCCCACCTAGGGCTACCCCATCTAGCACAGATACGCAGTATTTT. This encodes CASSSPPRATPSSTDTQYF.